A single sample gave rise to the 14 T cell receptor beta chains below, sequenced in a study of cytotoxic CD8 clonotypes in ibrutinib-treated CLL. Sequencing used immunoSEQ multiplex PCR; TCRdb keeps in-frame clones, though not all of them. This sample has nearly 300,000 clones, with approximately 76% found just once. The specimen was PBMCs, collected at disease progression, from a patient treated with ibrutinib. The receptors were sampled from a human donor with chronic lymphocytic leukemia.

This clone has just a few counts. The CDR3 DNA sequence: TGTGCCAGCAGTTCGCCACCTCAGCCCCAGCATTTT. It specifies CASSSPPQPQHF. The chain has TRBV6-5 and TRBJ1-5; the D is unclear. Germline-derived CDR1 and CDR2 are MNHEY and SVGAGI. V lost 4 bases and J 6 bases, leaving 7 bases between the germline ends. The CDR3 runs 12 residues.

The chain links TRBV4-3 to TRBJ1-1; 7 bases line up with TRBD1. With 0 bases clipped from V and 3 bases from J, the junction kept 7 bases outside the gene matches. Germline V gene sequence: CDR1 LGHNA, CDR2 YSLEER. The CDR3 totals 16 residues. This chain's CDR3 is CASSQELARGDTEAFF. In DNA form, the CDR3 reads TGCGCCAGCAGCCAAGAGTTGGCCAGGGGGGACACTGAAGCTTTCTTT.

The V call is TRBV2, the J call TRBJ2-5; maybe TRBD1 (6 bases). CDR3 size: 15 residues. CDR1 SNHLY and CDR2 FYNNEI come from the germline V gene. Trimming took off 4 bases at V and 2 bases at J, with 14 bases between the two ends. CDR3 amino acids: CASSALPGQQETQYF. The CDR3 DNA reads as TGTGCCAGCAGTGCCCTACCGGGACAACAAGAGACCCAGTACTTC.

Here the CDR3 DNA reads TGTGCCAGTAGTGCCACCCCAGAGCCGGGGAGATGGTTCGGTGAGCAGTTCTTC. It specifies CASSATPEPGRWFGEQFF. The chain combines TRBV19 with TRBJ2-1; the D gene is possibly TRBD2 (5 bases). CDR3 length: 18 amino acids. Germline assignment: CDR1 LNHDA and CDR2 SQIVND (reference sequence). V was cut by 5 bases and J by 9 bases, with 29 bases left in between.

The chain has TRBV19 and TRBJ1-2, with TRBD1 as a possible D gene (6 bases). This CDR3 is 14 amino acids long. Trimming removed 1 base from V and 4 bases from J, with 10 bases in between. The germline CDR1 and CDR2 sequences are LNHDA and SQIVND (reference sequence). The CDR3 sequence is CASSIVQGGYGYTF. CDR3 in DNA: TGTGCCAGTAGTATAGTACAGGGAGGCTATGGCTACACCTTC. The whole variable domain, remainder taken from reference TRBV19 and TRBJ1-2, is DGGITQSPKYLFRKEGQNVTLSCEQNLNHDAMYWYRQDPGQGLRLIYYSQIVNDFQKGDIAEGYSVSREKKESFPLTVTSAQKNPTAFYLCASSIVQGGYGYTFGSGTRLTVV.

The genes are TRBV6-5 and TRBJ1-2; possibly TRBD1 for D (5 bases). The V gene lost 8 bases and the J gene lost 3 bases, with 16 bases spanning the gap. Germline assignment: CDR1 MNHEY and CDR2 SVGAGI. CDR3 size: 14 residues. In nucleotides, the CDR3 is TGTGCCAGCTTTCGGGGGGGAGGCGACTATGGCTACACCTTC. Its translation: CASFRGGGDYGYTF.

The J gene is TRBJ2-1, the V gene TRBV5-1; D might be TRBD1 or TRBD2, each matching 5 bases. V was cut by 6 bases and J by 0 bases, with 16 bases left in between. In germline, CDR1 is SGHRS, CDR2 YFSETQ. The CDR3 totals 16 residues. As DNA, the CDR3 is TGCGCCAGCATCGGGGACCCGACAAGCTCCTACAATGAGCAGTTCTTC. The encoded protein is CASIGDPTSSYNEQFF.

The rearrangement links TRBV7-8 to TRBJ2-5; 7 positions match TRBD1. The length of the CDR3 is 16 residues. The germline V gene encodes CDR1 SGHVS and CDR2 FQNEAQ. The trim removed 2 bases at V and 0 bases at J, leaving 6 bases unmatched. DNA of the CDR3: TGTGCCAGCAGCTTAAGGGACAGAAACTACCAAGAGACCCAGTACTTC. It specifies CASSLRDRNYQETQYF.

This chain links TRBV5-6 with TRBJ1-6; maybe TRBD1 (5 bases). This CDR3 is 13 amino acids long. V was clipped by 6 bases and J by 6 bases, with 10 bases between them. Germline lookup yields CDR1 SGHDT and CDR2 YYEEEE. This chain's CDR3 is CASTSGGNSPLHF. DNA for the CDR3: TGTGCCAGCACCTCGGGGGGTAATTCACCCCTCCACTTT.

The rearrangement uses TRBV29-1 and TRBJ1-4; D call uncertain. CDR3 size: 13 residues. V shed 4 bases and J shed 3 bases, with 9 bases lying between them. The germline CDR1 and CDR2 sequences are SQVTM and ANQGSEA. CDR3 in amino acids: CSVVGGANEKLFF. The DNA of the CDR3 is TGCAGCGTTGTCGGTGGGGCTAATGAAAAACTGTTTTTT.

This clone was detected once. The chain is built from TRBV15 and TRBJ2-1; 11 bases are shared with TRBD2. The CDR3 consists of 17 residues. Trimming removed 0 bases from V and 8 bases from J; junction bases left unmatched: 9. Germline CDR1 and CDR2: LNHNV and YYDKDF (reference sequence). DNA for the CDR3: TGTGCCACCAGCAGAGAGTGGGGTAGCGGGAGGGTTCATGAGCAGTTCTTC. Translation: CATSREWGSGRVHEQFF.

The gene calls are TRBV7-9 and TRBJ1-1; D uncertain. Germline V gene sequence: CDR1 SEHNR, CDR2 FQNEAQ (reference sequence). The CDR3 is 13 amino acids. V lost 5 bases to trimming and J lost 2 bases, with 9 bases between them. The CDR3 DNA follows: TGTGCCAGCAGCCCCTCTGGCAACACTGAAGCTTTCTTT. Residues: CASSPSGNTEAFF.

The chain links TRBV19 to TRBJ2-1; D is perhaps TRBD2 (6 bases). The CDR3 contains 15 residues. Trimming took 7 bases from V and 12 from J, leaving 25 bases between them. Germline V gene sequence: CDR1 LNHDA, CDR2 SQIVND (reference sequence). The CDR3 DNA sequence: TGTGCCAGTACCAACCTCCCGGGACTCCCAGGTGGGCAGTTCTTC. It specifies CASTNLPGLPGGQFF. Drawing the rest from reference TRBV19 and TRBJ2-1, the complete variable domain is DGGITQSPKYLFRKEGQNVTLSCEQNLNHDAMYWYRQDPGQGLRLIYYSQIVNDFQKGDIAEGYSVSREKKESFPLTVTSAQKNPTAFYLCASTNLPGLPGGQFFGPGTRLTVL.

The sample holds a few counts of this clone. The chain has TRBV4-3 and TRBJ1-2; 7 bases line up with TRBD1. V was clipped by 1 base and J by 3 bases; unmatched bases: 2. CDR1 is LGHNA, CDR2 YSLEER, per germline. This CDR3 has 14 amino acids. The CDR3 sequence: CASSQGTGDYGYTF. The CDR3 DNA follows: TGCGCCAGCAGCCAAGGTACAGGGGACTATGGCTACACCTTC.